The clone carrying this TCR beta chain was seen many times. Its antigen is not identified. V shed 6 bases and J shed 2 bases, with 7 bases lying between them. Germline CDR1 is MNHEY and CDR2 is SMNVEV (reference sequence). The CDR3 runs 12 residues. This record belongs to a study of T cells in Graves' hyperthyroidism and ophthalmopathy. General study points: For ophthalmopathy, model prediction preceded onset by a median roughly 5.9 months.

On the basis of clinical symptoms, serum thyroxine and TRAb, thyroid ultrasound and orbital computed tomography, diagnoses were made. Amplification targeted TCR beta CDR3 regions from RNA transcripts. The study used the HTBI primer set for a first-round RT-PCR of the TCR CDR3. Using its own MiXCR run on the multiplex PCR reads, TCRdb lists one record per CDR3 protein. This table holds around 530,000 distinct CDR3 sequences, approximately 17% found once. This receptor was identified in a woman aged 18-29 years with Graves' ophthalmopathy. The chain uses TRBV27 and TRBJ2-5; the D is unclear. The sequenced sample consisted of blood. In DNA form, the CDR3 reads TGTGCCAGCAGGGACGGGCAAGAGACCCAGTACTTC. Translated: CASRDGQETQYF.